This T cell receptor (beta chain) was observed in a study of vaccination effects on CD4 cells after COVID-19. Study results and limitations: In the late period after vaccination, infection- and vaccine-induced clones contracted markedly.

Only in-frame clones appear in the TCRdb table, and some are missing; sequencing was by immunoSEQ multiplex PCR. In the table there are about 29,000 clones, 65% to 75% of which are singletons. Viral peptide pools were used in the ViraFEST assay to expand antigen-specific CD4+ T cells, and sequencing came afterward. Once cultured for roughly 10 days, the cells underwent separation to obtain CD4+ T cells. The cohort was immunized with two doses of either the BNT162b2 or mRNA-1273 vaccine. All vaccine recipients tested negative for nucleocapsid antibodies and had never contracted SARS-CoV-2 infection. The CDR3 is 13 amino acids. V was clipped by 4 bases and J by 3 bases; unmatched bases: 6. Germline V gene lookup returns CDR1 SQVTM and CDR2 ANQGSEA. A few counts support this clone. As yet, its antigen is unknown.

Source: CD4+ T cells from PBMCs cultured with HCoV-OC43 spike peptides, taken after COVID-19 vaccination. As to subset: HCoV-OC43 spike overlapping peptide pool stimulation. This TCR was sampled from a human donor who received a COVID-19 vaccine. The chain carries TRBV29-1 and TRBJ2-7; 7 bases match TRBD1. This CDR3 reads CSVAGTENYEQYF. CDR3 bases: TGCAGCGTTGCCGGGACAGAAAACTACGAGCAGTACTTC.